Shown below are 15 T cell receptor beta chains from a single sample sequenced in a study of blood T cell repertoires in COVID-19 (dated by TCRdb to the early 2020s). Receptor amplification or capture employed the immunoSEQ multiplex PCR assay. TCRdb carries this immuneACCESS record with in-frame sequences only. Its versions omit some clonotypes, under half of them owing to an unresolved V gene in the studies checked, with the rest unexplained. The sample table records about 170,000 clones; 70% to 90% of these occur just once. The ten largest account for over 7% of the sample. Sequencing input: peripheral blood. These TCRs come from an elderly woman with COVID-19, enrolled during active disease.

The rearrangement joins TRBV7-9 to TRBJ2-7; possible D gene TRBD1, 7 bases. The germline gives CDR1 SEHNR, CDR2 FQNEAQ (reference sequence). V lost 0 bases and J lost 4, with 10 bases in between. The CDR3 consists of 14 residues. This CDR3 reads CASSLARGTYEQYF. In DNA, the CDR3 is TGTGCCAGCAGCTTAGCCAGGGGGACTTACGAGCAGTACTTC.

The V gene is TRBV5-1, the J gene TRBJ1-1, with TRBD1 identical over 8 bases. CDR1 is SGHRS, CDR2 YFSETQ, per germline. The CDR3 consists of 14 residues. V shed 4 bases, J shed 1 base, and the junction held 3 bases outside the gene matches. The chain's CDR3 is CASSPQGGNTEAFF. The CDR3, as DNA: TGCGCCAGCAGCCCACAGGGGGGGAACACTGAAGCTTTCTTT.

The rearrangement joins TRBV6-4 to TRBJ2-1, with 14 nucleotides matching TRBD2. Germline trimming cut 5 bases from V and 7 bases from J; bases unmatched to any gene: 4. Per the germline V gene, CDR1 is MRHNA and CDR2 is SNTAGT. CDR3 length: 15 amino acids. The CDR3 DNA is TGTGCCAGCAGTAAGACTAGCGGGGGGGCAAATGAGCAGTTCTTC. It specifies CASSKTSGGANEQFF.

The chain employs TRBV6-2 or TRBV6-3 and TRBJ2-5; 10 bases map to TRBD2. J was trimmed by 1 base and V by 5 bases; bases with no gene match: 7. Looked up from germline, CDR1 is MNHEY and CDR2 is SVGEGT. The CDR3 covers 16 residues. CDR3 sequence reads: CASSHGAGGSQETQYF. The DNA for the CDR3 is TGTGCCAGCAGTCACGGAGCGGGAGGGTCCCAAGAGACCCAGTACTTC.

The CDR3 reads CASQTEVRFEAFF. Here the CDR3 DNA reads TGTGCCTCCCAGACGGAGGTTCGTTTTGAAGCTTTCTTT. The chain links TRBV2 to TRBJ1-1; no clear D. V was cut by 11 bases and J by 7 bases, with 20 bases left in between. The CDR3 has 13 amino acids. Germline V CDR1 and CDR2: SNHLY, FYNNEI.

The CDR3 spells CASSATRESQPQHF. CDR3 in DNA: TGTGCCAGCAGCGCAACCCGGGAGAGTCAGCCCCAGCATTTT. V and J are TRBV9 and TRBJ1-5; unclear D gene. Germline V gives CDR1 SGDLS, CDR2 YYNGEE. V shed 3 bases and J shed 6 bases, with 13 bases lying between them. The CDR3 has 14 residues. The full variable domain, its missing parts supplied by reference TRBV9 and TRBJ1-5, is DSGVTQTPKHLITATGQRVTLRCSPRSGDLSVYWYQQSLDQGLQFLIQYYNGEERAKGNILERFSAQQFPDLHSELNLSSLELGDSALYFCASSATRESQPQHFGDGTRLSIL.

The chain combines TRBV11-2 with TRBJ2-7, with a tentative D call TRBD1 (5 bases). Trimming pared 1 base from V and 2 bases from J, leaving 9 bases between. The CDR3 has 14 amino acids. In germline, CDR1 is SGHAT, CDR2 FQNNGV. The CDR3 loop reads CASSLGRGPYEQYF. The CDR3 DNA sequence: TGTGCCAGCAGCTTAGGTAGGGGTCCCTACGAGCAGTACTTC.

There are a few counts of this clone. The genes are TRBV5-1 and TRBJ2-1; tentative D call: TRBD2 (5 bases). Germline V lookup: CDR1 SGHRS, CDR2 YFSETQ. CDR3 length: 14 amino acids. The V end was cut by 0 bases, the J end by 4 bases, with 8 bases between. CDR3 nucleotide sequence: TGCGCCAGCAGCTTGGAGCCGGGATACAATGAGCAGTTCTTC. Translating it yields CASSLEPGYNEQFF.

The gene calls are TRBV12-3 or TRBV12-4 and TRBJ2-7; possibly TRBD2 for D (6 bases). Trimming stripped 5 bases from V and 4 bases from J, with 12 bases between. The CDR3 contains 13 residues. The CDR3 here is CASSHSGPYEQYF. The CDR3 DNA is TGTGCCAGCAGTCACAGCGGGCCGTACGAGCAGTACTTC.

The CDR3 reads CASSERGDSSNYGYTF. In DNA, the CDR3 is TGTGCCAGCAGTGAAAGAGGGGACAGTTCTAACTATGGCTACACCTTC. The V call is TRBV2, the J call TRBJ1-2, with TRBD1 matching over 7 bases. The CDR3 runs 16 residues. V was clipped by 2 bases and J by 0 bases; unmatched bases: 6. Germline CDR1 and CDR2: SNHLY and FYNNEI.

This chain links TRBV6-1 with TRBJ2-7; maybe TRBD1 (5 bases). Germline CDR1 MNHNS, CDR2 SASEGT. CDR3 length equals 13 residues. Trimming removed 1 base at V and 11 bases at J, with 15 bases between. Written as DNA, the CDR3 is TGTGCCAGCAGTGAAGACAGGAAAATGCCGAAGTACTTC. As protein: CASSEDRKMPKYF.

This chain links TRBV5-3 with TRBJ1-6; 7 bases are shared with TRBD1. TRBV5-3 is an ORF for which the function is uncertain. The CDR3 length is 12 residues. The junction had 6 bases not matched to a gene; V was cut back by 9 bases and J by 9 bases. The CDR3 region has the DNA TGTGCCACCCGACAGGGCGCTTCACCCCTCCACTTT. Translated, it gives CATRQGASPLHF.

V gene TRBV7-9 combines with J gene TRBJ2-3, with 7 bases identical to TRBD2. The CDR3 runs 16 residues. The germline V gene has CDR1 SEHNR and CDR2 FQNEAQ (reference sequence). V shed 4 bases and J 7 bases; nucleotides not matched to a gene: 14. This CDR3 reads CASSYLAARVSNTQYF. The CDR3 coding sequence is TGTGCCAGCAGCTATCTAGCGGCCAGGGTTTCAAATACGCAGTATTTT.

V gene TRBV5-1 combines with J gene TRBJ2-7; 9 bases are shared with TRBD1. V shed 4 bases, J shed 6 bases, and the junction held 14 bases outside the gene matches. Looked up from germline, CDR1 is SGHRS and CDR2 is YFSETQ. This CDR3 spans 16 amino acids. For the CDR3, the DNA is TGCGCCAGCAGCGAACTACCCGGGACAGGGCTTCGCGAGCAGTACTTC. Its translation: CASSELPGTGLREQYF.

The rearrangement links TRBV18 to TRBJ1-2; D is unresolved. Deletions cut 3 bases from V and 8 bases from J, with 13 bases between. Looked up from germline, CDR1 is KGHSH and CDR2 is LQKENI. The CDR3 has 13 residues. CDR3 DNA: TGTGCCAGCTCACCGGGCCCAGAGGGCGGCTACACCTTC. Amino acids: CASSPGPEGGYTF. Full variable domain (remainder filled in from reference TRBV18 and TRBJ1-2): NAGVMQNPRHLVRRRGQEARLRCSPMKGHSHVYWYRQLPEEGLKFMVYLQKENIIDESGMPKERFSAEFPKEGPSILRIQQVVRGDSAAYFCASSPGPEGGYTFGSGTRLTVV.